The clone carrying this T cell receptor beta chain has only a few counts. These data belong to a study of T-cell reconstitution after alpha-beta-depleted transplantation in children. The V gene's germline CDR1 is LGHNA and CDR2 YSLEER. The CDR3 runs to 15 residues. Trimming stripped 0 bases from V and 0 bases from J, with 6 bases between. This sample's TCRbeta library carried unique molecular identifier barcodes. Using its own MiXCR run on the PCR reads, TCRdb lists one record per CDR3 protein. The sample has 420,000 or so distinct CDR3 sequences, 11% seen once; the top ten hold roughly 6%. The chain couples TRBV4-3 to TRBJ2-1; D is possibly TRBD1 (5 bases). This clonotype originated in a human donor who donated a stem cell graft to a child with acute myeloid leukemia. Material: PBMCs from the stem cell graft donor, obtained from the stem cell graft. The CDR3, as DNA: TGCGCCAGCAGCCAAGATGGGGCCTCCTACAATGAGCAGTTCTTC. It encodes CASSQDGASYNEQFF.